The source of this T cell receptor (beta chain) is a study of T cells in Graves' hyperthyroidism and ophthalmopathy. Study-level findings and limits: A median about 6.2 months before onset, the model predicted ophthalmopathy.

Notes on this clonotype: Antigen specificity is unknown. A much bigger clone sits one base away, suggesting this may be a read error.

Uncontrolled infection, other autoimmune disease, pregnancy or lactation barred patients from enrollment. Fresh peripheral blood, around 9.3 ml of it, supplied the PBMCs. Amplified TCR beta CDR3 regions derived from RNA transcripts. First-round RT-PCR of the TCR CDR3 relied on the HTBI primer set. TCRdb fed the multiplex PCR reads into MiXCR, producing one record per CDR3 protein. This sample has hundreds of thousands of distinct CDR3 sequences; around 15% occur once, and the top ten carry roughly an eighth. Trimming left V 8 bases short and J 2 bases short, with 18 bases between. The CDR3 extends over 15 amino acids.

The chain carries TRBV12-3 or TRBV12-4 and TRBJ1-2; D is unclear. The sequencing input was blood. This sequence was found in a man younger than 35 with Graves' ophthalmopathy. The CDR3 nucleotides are TGTGCCAGCGGTCCGAACTCCGGACGGAACTATGGCTACACCTTC. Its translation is CASGPNSGRNYGYTF.